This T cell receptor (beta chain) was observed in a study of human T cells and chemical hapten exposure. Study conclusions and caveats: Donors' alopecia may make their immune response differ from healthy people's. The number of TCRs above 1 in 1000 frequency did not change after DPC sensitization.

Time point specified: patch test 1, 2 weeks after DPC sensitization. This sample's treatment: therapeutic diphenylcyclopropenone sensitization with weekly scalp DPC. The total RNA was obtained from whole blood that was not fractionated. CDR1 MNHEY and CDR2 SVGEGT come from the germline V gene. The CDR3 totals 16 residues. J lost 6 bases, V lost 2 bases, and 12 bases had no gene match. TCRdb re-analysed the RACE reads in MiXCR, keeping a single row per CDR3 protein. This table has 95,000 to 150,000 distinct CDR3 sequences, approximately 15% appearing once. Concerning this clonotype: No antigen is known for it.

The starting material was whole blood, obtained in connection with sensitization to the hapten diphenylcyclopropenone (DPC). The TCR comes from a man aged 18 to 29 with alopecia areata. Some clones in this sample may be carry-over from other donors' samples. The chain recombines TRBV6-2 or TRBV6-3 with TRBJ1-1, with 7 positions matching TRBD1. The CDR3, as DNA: TGTGCCAGCAGTTACCACTCAGAGGGGGCAGGCTCTGAAGCTTTCTTT. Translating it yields CASSYHSEGAGSEAFF.